One and the same sample provided the 25 T cell receptor beta chains below, sequenced in a study of CD8+ T cells in alopecia areata. Sequencing relied on a cDNA template that was reverse transcribed from extracted RNA. Only in-frame clones appear in the TCRdb table, and some are missing; sequencing was by immunoSEQ multiplex PCR. The sample yields approximately 300,000 clones, without any singletons. A sort of pooled cutaneous lymph node cells used CD4, CD8alpha, NKG2D, NKG2ACE and other stains. The sample consisted of CD4+ T cells sorted from a lymph node. These receptors were taken from a C3H/HeJ mouse with alopecia areata. For this mouse line, the MHC haplotype is H2-k.

This clone was recorded a few times. The germline and genes are mouse ones. The read gets to within 4 residues of the CDR3 end, and the germline J gene fills in the rest. The chain carries TRBV13-1 and TRBJ2-2; D is possibly TRBD2 (6 bases). V lost 1 base and J 4 bases, leaving 14 bases between the germline ends. The CDR3 loop spans 16 amino acids. Germline V gene sequence: CDR1 NSHNY, CDR2 SYGAGN. The part of the CDR3 DNA that was read is TGTGCCAGCAGTGATCTTTCCGGGACTTTCACCGGG. It yields the protein CASSDLSGTFTG. The CDR3 as a whole reads CASSDLSGTFTGQLYF.

About this clone: Gene names denote mouse genes. Read coverage stops 4 residues before the CDR3 terminus; the germline J gene supplies the remainder. The same CDR3 arises from other DNA sequences in this sample as well. This rearrangement joins TRBV13-1 to TRBJ2-1, with 7 bases identical to TRBD1. The CDR3 consists of 16 residues. V dropped 0 bases and J dropped 1; count of bases not matched to a gene: 4. Germline V lookup: CDR1 NSHNY, CDR2 SYGAGN. CDR3 amino acids: CASSDAGDRNYAEQFF. The covered CDR3 bases are TGTGCCAGCAGTGATGCAGGGGACAGAAACTATGCT.

Only a few counts were recorded for this clone. All gene names here are mouse names. The missing CDR3 end, 4 residues past where the read stops, is filled in from the germline J gene. The rearrangement uses TRBV1 and TRBJ2-2; 9 bases are a match to TRBD1. V shed 7 bases and J 3 bases; nucleotides not matched to a gene: 3. There are 14 residues in the CDR3. Germline loops: CDR1 NSQYPW, CDR2 LRSPGD (reference sequence). The DNA read from the CDR3 is TGCACCTGCAAAAGACAGGGGGACACCGGG. This sequence encodes CTCKRQGDTG. The full CDR3 protein reads CTCKRQGDTGQLYF.

This clone came up a few times. Gene names denote mouse genes. The read terminates 4 residues before the CDR3 end, so the remaining end is supplied by the germline J gene. The chain is built from TRBV1 and TRBJ2-2; D might be TRBD1 (6 bases). Per germline, CDR1 NSQYPW and CDR2 LRSPGD (reference sequence). This CDR3 has 15 amino acids. V dropped 4 bases and J dropped 0 bases, with 9 bases sitting between them. The covered CDR3 bases are TGCACCTGCAGTGGAAGACAGGCAAACACCGGG. Amino acids: CTCSGRQANTG. The entire CDR3 protein reads CTCSGRQANTGQLYF. Drawing the rest from reference TRBV1 and TRBJ2-2, the complete variable domain is VTLLEQNPRWRLVPRGQAVNLRCILKNSQYPWMSWYQQDLQKQLQWLFTLRSPGDKEVKSLPGADYLATRVTDTELRLQVANMSQGRTLYCTCSGRQANTGQLYFGEGSKLTVL.

This clone was detected a few times. Mouse gene names and germline throughout. The CDR3 end falls 4 residues outside the read, so it is completed with the germline J gene. The V gene is TRBV19, the J gene TRBJ2-1; no clear D gene. Looked up from germline, CDR1 is FNHDT and CDR2 is SITEND (reference sequence). The CDR3 has 16 residues. V dropped 6 bases and J dropped 0 bases, with 16 bases sitting between them. Incomplete CDR3 DNA: TGTGCCAGCACCTTCGCCAAGGGTATTAACTATGCT. This translates into CASTFAKGINYA. The whole CDR3 region reads CASTFAKGINYAEQFF. The full variable domain, its missing parts supplied by reference TRBV19 and TRBJ2-1, is GGIITQTPKFLIGQEGQKLTLKCQQNFNHDTMYWYRQDSGKGLRLIYYSITENDLQKGDLSEGYDASREKKSSFSLTVTSAQKNEMAVFLCASTFAKGINYAEQFFGPGTRLTVL.

This clone has just a few counts. Genes and germline are mouse. Read coverage stops 4 residues before the CDR3 terminus; the germline J gene supplies the remainder. The chain couples TRBV5 to TRBJ2-1; 8 positions match TRBD1. The V gene end was trimmed by 0 bases and the J gene end by 4 bases; junction bases not matched to a gene: 5. Germline V gives CDR1 LGHNA, CDR2 YNLKQL (reference sequence). The CDR3 is 16 amino acids. The CDR3 loop is CASSQEPGQVYAEQFF. The sequenced part of the CDR3 DNA is TGTGCCAGCAGCCAAGAACCGGGACAGGTGTATGCT.

Concerning this clone itself: Gene names and germline refer to mouse. The sample has other DNA sequences that encode this CDR3 too. The sequenced CDR3 bases are TGTGCCAGCAGCCAAGACCTGGGGGGCTATGCT. Residues: CASSQDLGGYA. The whole CDR3 reads CASSQDLGGYAEQFF. V usage is TRBV5 and J usage is TRBJ2-1, with TRBD2 matching 8 bases. The read ends 4 residues shy of where the CDR3 ends; the end is completed using the germline J gene. V gave up 0 bases and J gave up 3 bases; unmatched junction bases: 1. CDR3 size: 15 residues. Per the germline V gene, CDR1 is LGHNA and CDR2 is YNLKQL (reference sequence).

This clone showed up just a few times. The gene names here belong to mouse. The read terminates 4 residues before the CDR3 end, so the remaining end is supplied by the germline J gene. This chain uses TRBV13-2 with TRBJ1-1, with D tentatively TRBD1 (5 bases). Germline lookup yields CDR1 NNHNN and CDR2 SYGAGS (reference sequence). V was trimmed by 2 bases and J by 0 bases, leaving 11 bases between them. This CDR3 is 15 amino acids long. CDR3 DNA (partial): TGTGCCAGCGGTGACCCCCGGACAACAAACACA. Its protein product is CASGDPRTTNT. The whole CDR3 sequence reads CASGDPRTTNTEVFF.

Notes on this clone: Gene names are mouse gene names. With the read ending 4 residues before the CDR3 end, the germline J gene is used to fill in that end. The chain joins TRBV5 to TRBJ2-3; the D is unclear. V was trimmed by 3 bases and J by 0 bases, leaving 4 bases between them. Germline CDR1 is LGHNA and CDR2 is YNLKQL (reference sequence). The CDR3 runs to 13 residues. CDR3 DNA (partial): TGTGCCAGCAGCCACTTTAGTGCAGAA. Protein: CASSHFSAE. The full CDR3 sequence reads CASSHFSAETLYF.

This clone was found a few times. Any gene name here is a mouse gene name. The read stops 4 residues short of the end of the CDR3; the missing end is completed from the germline J gene. Additional DNA sequences in this sample encode the identical CDR3. V usage is TRBV13-1 and J usage is TRBJ2-3, with D possibly matching TRBD1 (6 bases). Germline-derived CDR1 and CDR2 are NSHNY and SYGAGN. V lost 5 bases and J 0 bases, leaving 7 bases between the germline ends. The length of the CDR3 is 13 residues. CDR3 sequence: CASRTGSAETLYF. CDR3 DNA (partial): TGTGCCAGCAGGACAGGAAGTGCAGAA.

On this clone itself: Gene names refer to mouse genes. The missing CDR3 end, 4 residues past where the read stops, is filled in from the germline J gene. The chain joins TRBV13-3 to TRBJ1-2; D is unresolved. Looked up from germline, CDR1 is NNHDY and CDR2 is SYVADS. Trimming left V 0 bases short and J 0 bases short, with 9 bases between. The length of the CDR3 is 15 residues. Partial CDR3 DNA: TGTGCCAGCAGTGATGAACAAAATGCAAACTCC. Translation gives CASSDEQNANS. The CDR3 reads in full as CASSDEQNANSDYTF.

In its sample, this clone was seen a few times. These gene names are mouse names. The read is 4 residues too short to cover the CDR3 end, so that end is filled in from the germline J gene. Other DNA sequences in this specimen translate into the identical CDR3. The genes are TRBV13-1 and TRBJ2-7; TRBD2 agrees at 11 bases. The CDR3 length is 15 residues. Trimming took 5 bases from V and 0 from J; bases not matched to a gene: 4. The germline V gene encodes CDR1 NSHNY and CDR2 SYGAGN. CDR3 protein: CASSRDWGSSYEQYF. The covered CDR3 bases are TGTGCCAGCAGCAGGGACTGGGGGAGCTCCTAT.

To note about this clone: Genes and germline come from the mouse. The sequence runs out 4 residues before the end of the CDR3; the remainder is reconstructed from the germline J gene. This sequence joins TRBV31 and TRBJ2-2, with 7 bases lining up with TRBD1. The CDR3 runs to 16 residues. After removal of 3 bases from V and 0 bases from J, the junction contained 7 bases not matched to a gene. Germline V lookup: CDR1 GKSSPN, CDR2 SITVG. The CDR3 loop reads CAWSAPGTANTGQLYF. Partial CDR3 DNA: TGTGCCTGGAGCGCTCCCGGGACAGCAAACACCGGG.

This clone was detected only a few times. The germline and genes are mouse ones. The read terminates 4 residues ahead of where the CDR3 ends, so the germline J gene completes it. The chain couples TRBV13-1 to TRBJ2-2; weak D call: TRBD1 (6 bases). Germline assignment: CDR1 NSHNY and CDR2 SYGAGN. The CDR3 is made up of 15 amino acids. V lost 0 bases to trimming and J lost 1 base, with 7 bases between them. The sequenced CDR3 bases are TGTGCCAGCAGTGATGGGACAGAAAACACCGGG. The encoded protein is CASSDGTENTG. The complete CDR3 sequence is CASSDGTENTGQLYF.

Only a few counts were recorded for this clone. Genes here carry mouse names. The CDR3 is cut off 4 residues early in the read; its end comes from the germline J gene. The identical CDR3 is also encoded by other nucleotide sequences in the sample. The rearrangement uses TRBV31 and TRBJ2-2, with 7 bases matching TRBD2. Germline lookup yields CDR1 GKSSPN and CDR2 SITVG. The CDR3 runs to 14 residues. Trimming cost V 0 bases and J 5 bases; bases outside gene matches: 3. The sequenced part of the CDR3 DNA is TGTGCCTGGAGTCTAGGGACTGATACCGGG. Translating it yields CAWSLGTDTG. The whole CDR3 is CAWSLGTDTGQLYF.

This clone was recorded a few times. Mouse gene names and germline throughout. The read halts 4 residues ahead of the CDR3 end, with the missing end drawn from the germline J gene. The gene calls are TRBV13-1 and TRBJ2-5; D may be TRBD1 (7 bases). CDR3 length: 14 amino acids. From germline, CDR1 is NSHNY and CDR2 SYGAGN. Deletions cut 7 bases from V and 1 base from J, with 13 bases between. CDR3 amino acids: CASGEGAYQDTQYF. CDR3 bases read: TGTGCCAGCGGAGAGGGGGCCTACCAAGAC.

Only a few counts were recorded for this clone. Gene names are mouse gene names. The read is 4 residues too short to cover the CDR3 end, so that end is filled in from the germline J gene. This chain uses TRBV13-1 with TRBJ1-1; no clear D gene. The germline V gene encodes CDR1 NSHNY and CDR2 SYGAGN. V was cut by 3 bases and J by 0 bases, with 6 bases left in between. The CDR3 covers 13 residues. The sequenced part of the CDR3 DNA is TGTGCCAGCAGTGCACATGCAAACACA. This gives the protein CASSAHANT. The whole CDR3 sequence is CASSAHANTEVFF.

This clone was recorded a few times. Germline and genes here are mouse. The CDR3 is cut off 4 residues early in the read; its end comes from the germline J gene. In the same sample, other DNA sequences code for this CDR3. The chain carries TRBV1 and TRBJ2-3, with TRBD2 as a possible D gene (6 bases). The V and J ends lost 3 bases and 0 bases respectively, with 10 bases between them. This CDR3 spans 15 amino acids. Per germline, CDR1 NSQYPW and CDR2 LRSPGD (reference sequence). The CDR3 here is CTCSAWGSSAETLYF. The CDR3 bases that were read are TGCACCTGCAGTGCTTGGGGGTCTAGTGCAGAA. Together with reference TRBV1 and TRBJ2-3, the CDR3 gives the full variable domain: VTLLEQNPRWRLVPRGQAVNLRCILKNSQYPWMSWYQQDLQKQLQWLFTLRSPGDKEVKSLPGADYLATRVTDTELRLQVANMSQGRTLYCTCSAWGSSAETLYFGSGTRLTVL.

This clone turned up a few times. The genes are named according to mouse. The missing CDR3 end, 4 residues past where the read stops, is filled in from the germline J gene. V usage is TRBV19 and J usage is TRBJ1-1, with a weak D call TRBD1 (6 bases). Germline lookup yields CDR1 FNHDT and CDR2 SITEND (reference sequence). The CDR3 spans 13 residues. The CDR3 bases that were read are TGTGCCAGCAGATGGGGGGGGCGCGGA. It encodes CASRWGGRG. In full, the CDR3 reads CASRWGGRGEVFF.

Points on this clone: All gene names here are mouse names. The CDR3 extends 4 residues past the end of the read, so its final part is completed from the germline J gene. The sample holds other DNA sequences that translate to the same CDR3. The gene calls are TRBV14 and TRBJ2-7; 8 nucleotides line up with TRBD2. V dropped 0 bases and J dropped 0; count of bases not matched to a gene: 2. This CDR3 region has 15 residues. Per germline, CDR1 SGHDT and CDR2 FRDEAV. This CDR3 is CASSFWGGSSYEQYF. The covered CDR3 bases are TGTGCCAGCAGTTTCTGGGGGGGCAGCTCCTAT.

This clone was counted between two and nine times. These gene names are mouse names. The read ends 4 residues before the CDR3 terminus; that terminus is restored from the germline J gene. This chain connects TRBV19 to TRBJ2-1, with 10 bases aligning to TRBD1. Germline trimming cut 2 bases from V and 6 bases from J; bases unmatched to any gene: 8. CDR1 FNHDT and CDR2 SITEND come from the germline V gene (reference sequence). The CDR3 runs 16 residues. The CDR3 reads CASSISAGTGVAEQFF. CDR3 bases read: TGTGCCAGCAGTATCTCCGCCGGGACAGGGGTTGCT.

Of note for this clone: Gene names are mouse gene names. Within the sample, other DNA sequences also encode this same CDR3. Here the CDR3 reads CASSRTTNTGQLYF. CDR3 DNA, as far as it was read: TGTGCCAGCAGCCGGACTACAAACACCGGG. V and J are TRBV4 and TRBJ2-2; maybe TRBD2 (5 bases). The read stops 4 residues short of the end of the CDR3; the missing end is completed from the germline J gene. V shed 5 bases and J shed 0 bases, with 7 bases lying between them. The CDR3 is 14 amino acids. Germline V gene sequence: CDR1 LGHDT, CDR2 YNNKQL (reference sequence).

This clone was seen more than once but under ten times. Genes here carry mouse names. With the read ending 4 residues before the CDR3 end, the germline J gene is used to fill in that end. This chain joins TRBV19 and TRBJ2-1; no clear D. CDR3 length: 14 amino acids. Germline loops: CDR1 FNHDT, CDR2 SITEND (reference sequence). The V gene lost 2 bases and the J gene lost 1 base, with 7 bases spanning the gap. The CDR3 spells CASSMSQNYAEQFF. The sequenced CDR3 bases are TGTGCCAGCAGTATGTCACAGAACTATGCT. Full variable domain (rest looked up from reference TRBV19 and TRBJ2-1): GGIITQTPKFLIGQEGQKLTLKCQQNFNHDTMYWYRQDSGKGLRLIYYSITENDLQKGDLSEGYDASREKKSSFSLTVTSAQKNEMAVFLCASSMSQNYAEQFFGPGTRLTVL.

This clone has more than one count but fewer than ten. Gene labels here are mouse ones. The sequenced fragment ends 4 residues before the CDR3 boundary, so the rest is inferred from the germline J gene. This chain joins TRBV13-2 and TRBJ2-1; 12 bases align to TRBD2. With V trimmed by 5 bases and J by 6 bases, 6 bases remained unmatched. CDR3 length equals 15 residues. The germline V gene has CDR1 NNHNN and CDR2 SYGAGS (reference sequence). The CDR3 DNA, read in part, is TGTGCCAGCGGCCGGGACTGGGGGGCTTTTGCT. Translating gives CASGRDWGAFA. The entire CDR3 protein reads CASGRDWGAFAEQFF.

About this clone: Gene names and germline match the mouse. The read terminates 4 residues ahead of where the CDR3 ends, so the germline J gene completes it. J is TRBJ2-5 and V is TRBV3; 10 positions match TRBD2. With V trimmed by 2 bases and J by 2 bases, 4 bases remained unmatched. Germline V lookup: CDR1 SNHLY, CDR2 FYNGKV (reference sequence). This CDR3 comprises 16 residues. The chain's CDR3 is CASSLPGGALQDTQYF. CDR3 bases read: TGTGCCAGCAGCTTACCTGGGGGGGCGCTCCAAGAC.